This T cell receptor beta chain came from a study of CD8 T cells in ankylosing spondylitis listed by TCRdb under 2017. As for the study more broadly: The study profiled T cell receptor beta repertoires in healthy donors and ankylosing spondylitis patients to find disease-linked TCR variants. Peripheral blood was sampled, and synovial fluid was also collected from ankylosing spondylitis patients. The full study cohort comprised some 27 ankylosing spondylitis patients and around 100 healthy donors. What the authors observed across the whole study: According to the report, matched synovial fluid samples from ankylosing spondylitis patients were significantly enriched for the disease-linked clones. The disease-linked clones showed a CD8+ phenotype and occurred at relatively low frequencies in peripheral blood. A TCR beta motif made up of roughly eight highly homologous amino acid variants appeared to be characteristic of blood from ankylosing spondylitis patients. Some motif variants had previously been reported in the synovial fluid and blood of reactive arthritis patients, which suggests shared mechanisms of disease initiation.

CDR1 and CDR2, per the germline V gene (reference sequence), are GTSNPN and SVGIG. V is cut back by 1 base and J by 2 bases, with 2 bases in the junction unmatched. Including the terminal cysteine and phenylalanine, the CDR3 comprises 14 residues. The CDR3 DNA has 42 bases and is translated from base 1. Data came from an Illumina MiSeq. Quantitative 5'-RACE with molecular barcodes was used to prepare TCR beta libraries. The original pipeline was this. To identify disease-linked TCR variants, a new computational method was used, one built on a probabilistic model of VDJ rearrangement. The raw public reads went through TCRdb reprocessing: fastp at Q25, MiXCR clone calling, in-frame beta chains kept. Rows with one shared CDR3 protein collapse into an entry with the most common genes and DNA. The V and J calls were determined by TCRdb, not by the authors. This sample has around 22,000 distinct CDR3 sequences in its table, and 10% to 15% of those were observed once. Clones ranked in the top ten supply about a third of the sample.

There are many counts of this clonotype. The clone's antigen remains unknown. One base away there is no much larger clone; base qualities are not given. Sequencing input: blood. This receptor chain uses TRBV30 and TRBJ1-5, with TRBD1 identical over 7 junction bases. This clonotype originated in a male donor with ankylosing spondylitis or in good health (not recorded which). The DNA sequence follows: TGTGCCTGGAGTGCCCAGGGGGGCAATCAGCCCCAGCATTTT. Its amino acids are CAWSAQGGNQPQHF.